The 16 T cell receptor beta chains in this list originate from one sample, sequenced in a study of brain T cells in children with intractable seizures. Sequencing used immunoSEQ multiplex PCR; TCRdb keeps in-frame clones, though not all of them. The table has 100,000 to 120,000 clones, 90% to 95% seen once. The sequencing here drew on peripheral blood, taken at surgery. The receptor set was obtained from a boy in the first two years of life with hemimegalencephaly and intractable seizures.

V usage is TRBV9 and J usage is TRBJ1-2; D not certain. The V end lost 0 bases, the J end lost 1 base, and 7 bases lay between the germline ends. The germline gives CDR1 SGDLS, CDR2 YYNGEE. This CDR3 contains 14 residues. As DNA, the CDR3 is TGTGCCAGCAGCGTAGCGACGGGTAACTATGGCTACACCTTC. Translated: CASSVATGNYGYTF.

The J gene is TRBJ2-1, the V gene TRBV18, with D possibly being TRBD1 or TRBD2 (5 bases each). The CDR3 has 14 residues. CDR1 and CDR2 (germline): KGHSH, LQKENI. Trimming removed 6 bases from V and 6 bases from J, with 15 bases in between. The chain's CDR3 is CASSQTGTINEQFF. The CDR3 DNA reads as TGTGCCAGCTCCCAAACCGGGACGATCAATGAGCAGTTCTTC.

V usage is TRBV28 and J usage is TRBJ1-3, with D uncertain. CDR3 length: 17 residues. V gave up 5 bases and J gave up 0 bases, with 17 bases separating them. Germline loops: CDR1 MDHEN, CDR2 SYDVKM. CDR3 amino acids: CASSPTFGPSSGNTIYF. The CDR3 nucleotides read TGTGCCAGCAGTCCCACCTTTGGCCCGAGCTCTGGAAACACCATATATTTT.

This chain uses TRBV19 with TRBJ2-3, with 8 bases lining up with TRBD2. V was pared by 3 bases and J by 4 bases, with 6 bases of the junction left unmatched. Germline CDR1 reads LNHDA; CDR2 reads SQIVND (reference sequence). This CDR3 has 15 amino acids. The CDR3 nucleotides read TGTGCCAGTAGTATCCCGGGGGGGGGCGCAGATACGCAGTATTTT. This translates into CASSIPGGGADTQYF.

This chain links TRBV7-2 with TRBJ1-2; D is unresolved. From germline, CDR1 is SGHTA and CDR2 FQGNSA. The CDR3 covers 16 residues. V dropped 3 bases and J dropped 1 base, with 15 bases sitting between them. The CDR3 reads CASSFPHRGFNYGYTF. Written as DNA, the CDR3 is TGTGCCAGCAGCTTTCCTCACCGAGGGTTTAACTATGGCTACACCTTC.

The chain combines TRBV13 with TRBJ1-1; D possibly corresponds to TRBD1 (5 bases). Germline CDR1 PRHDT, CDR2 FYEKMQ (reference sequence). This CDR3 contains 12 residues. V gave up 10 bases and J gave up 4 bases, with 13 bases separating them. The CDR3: CAILERGTEAFF. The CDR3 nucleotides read TGTGCCATCCTGGAGAGGGGCACTGAAGCTTTCTTT.

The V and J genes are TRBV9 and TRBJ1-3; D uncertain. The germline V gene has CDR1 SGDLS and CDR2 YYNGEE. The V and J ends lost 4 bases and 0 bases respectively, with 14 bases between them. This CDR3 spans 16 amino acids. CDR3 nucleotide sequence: TGTGCCAGCAGCCCCCTCGGCGGCCGCTCTGGAAACACCATATATTTT. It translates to CASSPLGGRSGNTIYF. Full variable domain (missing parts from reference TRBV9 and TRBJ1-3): DSGVTQTPKHLITATGQRVTLRCSPRSGDLSVYWYQQSLDQGLQFLIQYYNGEERAKGNILERFSAQQFPDLHSELNLSSLELGDSALYFCASSPLGGRSGNTIYFGEGSWLTVV.

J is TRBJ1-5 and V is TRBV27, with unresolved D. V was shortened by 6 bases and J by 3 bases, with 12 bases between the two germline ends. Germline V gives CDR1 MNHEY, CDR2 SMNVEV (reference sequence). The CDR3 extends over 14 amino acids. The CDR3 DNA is TGTGCCAGCAGCCATCCGGGAGACAATCAGCCCCAGCATTTT. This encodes CASSHPGDNQPQHF.

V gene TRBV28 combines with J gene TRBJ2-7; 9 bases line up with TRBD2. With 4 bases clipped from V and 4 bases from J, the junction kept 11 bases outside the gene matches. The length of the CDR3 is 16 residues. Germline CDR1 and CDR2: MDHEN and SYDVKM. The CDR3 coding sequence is TGTGCCAGCAGTTCTAAAGCGGGAGGTTTGGTGTACGAGCAGTACTTC. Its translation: CASSSKAGGLVYEQYF.

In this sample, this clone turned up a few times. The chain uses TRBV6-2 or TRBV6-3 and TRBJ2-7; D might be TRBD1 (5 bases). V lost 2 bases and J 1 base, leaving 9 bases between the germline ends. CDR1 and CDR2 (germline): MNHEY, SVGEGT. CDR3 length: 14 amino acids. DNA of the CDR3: TGTGCCAGCAGTTACGGGGCTATGTCCTACGAGCAGTACTTC. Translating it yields CASSYGAMSYEQYF.

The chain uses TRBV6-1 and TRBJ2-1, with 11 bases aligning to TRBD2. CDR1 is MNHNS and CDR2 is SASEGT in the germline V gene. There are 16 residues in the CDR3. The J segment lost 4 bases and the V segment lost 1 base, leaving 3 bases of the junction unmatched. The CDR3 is CASSEGVAGGYNEQFF. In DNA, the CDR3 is TGTGCCAGCAGTGAAGGGGTAGCGGGAGGGTACAATGAGCAGTTCTTC.

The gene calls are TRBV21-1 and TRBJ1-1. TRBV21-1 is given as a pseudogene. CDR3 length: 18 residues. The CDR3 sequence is CASSKRALGRQGGVEAFF. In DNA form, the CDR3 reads TGTGCCAGCAGCAAGAGGGCCCTAGGGAGGCAGGGTGGGGTGGAAGCTTTCTTT.

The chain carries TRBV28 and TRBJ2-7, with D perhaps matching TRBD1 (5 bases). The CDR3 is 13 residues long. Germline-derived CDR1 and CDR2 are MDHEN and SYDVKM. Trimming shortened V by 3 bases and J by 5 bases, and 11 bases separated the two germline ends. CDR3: CASSFRDRNEQYF. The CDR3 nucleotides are TGTGCCAGCAGTTTTCGCGACAGAAACGAGCAGTACTTC.

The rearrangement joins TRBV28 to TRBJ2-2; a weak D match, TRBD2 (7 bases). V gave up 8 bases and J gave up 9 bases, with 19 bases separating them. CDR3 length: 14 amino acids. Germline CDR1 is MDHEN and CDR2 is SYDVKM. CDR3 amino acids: CASQRGGVNRELFF. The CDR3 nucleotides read TGTGCCAGCCAGAGGGGGGGAGTGAATCGGGAGCTGTTTTTT.

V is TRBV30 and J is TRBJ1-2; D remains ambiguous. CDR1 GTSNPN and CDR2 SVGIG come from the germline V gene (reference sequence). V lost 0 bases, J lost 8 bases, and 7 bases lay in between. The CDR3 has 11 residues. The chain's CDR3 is CAWSVNGGYTF. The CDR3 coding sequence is TGTGCCTGGAGTGTGAATGGCGGCTACACCTTC.

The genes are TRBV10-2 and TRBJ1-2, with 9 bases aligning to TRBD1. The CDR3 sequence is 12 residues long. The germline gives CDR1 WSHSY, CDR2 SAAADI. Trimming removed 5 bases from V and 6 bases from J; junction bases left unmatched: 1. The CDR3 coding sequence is TGCGCCAGCAGTAGGGACAGGGATGGCTACACCTTC. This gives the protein CASSRDRDGYTF.